Here is one T cell receptor (beta chain) with its context. The data are from a study of cytomegalovirus exposure and HLA in healthy donors. The PCR employed 60 Vbeta primers together with 13 Jbeta primers. The assay was immunoSEQ multiplex PCR, and TCRdb's table has in-frame clones only and misses some. The sample lists roughly 90,000 clones; roughly 80% were seen once. Sequencing was done on a sample of PBMCs. The sequence derives from a young man in good health and CMV-seropositive.

The CDR3 reads CASSIRLAGDEQFF. In DNA form, the CDR3 reads TGCGCCAGCAGTATTCGACTAGCGGGGGATGAGCAGTTCTTC. The V call is TRBV10-2, the J call TRBJ2-1, with 12 bases fitting TRBD2. The CDR3 has 14 residues. Trimming at V came to 5 bases and at J to 8 bases, leaving 4 bases not matched to a gene. CDR1 is WSHSY and CDR2 is SAAADI in the germline V gene.